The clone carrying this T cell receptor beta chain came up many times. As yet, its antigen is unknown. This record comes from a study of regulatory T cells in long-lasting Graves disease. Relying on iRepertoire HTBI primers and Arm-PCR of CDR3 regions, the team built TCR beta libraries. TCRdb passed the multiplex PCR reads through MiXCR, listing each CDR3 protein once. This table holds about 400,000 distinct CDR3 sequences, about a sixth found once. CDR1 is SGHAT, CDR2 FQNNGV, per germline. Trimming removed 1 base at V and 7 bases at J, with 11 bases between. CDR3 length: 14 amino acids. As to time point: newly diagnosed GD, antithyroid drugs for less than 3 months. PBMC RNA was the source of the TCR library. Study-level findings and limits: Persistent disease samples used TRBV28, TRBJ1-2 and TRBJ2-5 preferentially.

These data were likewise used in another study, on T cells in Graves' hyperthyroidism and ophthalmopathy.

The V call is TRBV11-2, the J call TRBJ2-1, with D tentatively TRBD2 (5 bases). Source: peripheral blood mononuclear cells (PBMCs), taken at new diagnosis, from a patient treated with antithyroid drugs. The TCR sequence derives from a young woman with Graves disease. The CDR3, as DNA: TGTGCCAGCAGCTTAGCTCCCTGGGAGAATGAGCAGTTCTTC. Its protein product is CASSLAPWENEQFF.